A single TCR beta chain is shown here with its context. The CDR3 covers 11 residues. Germline values: CDR1 MDHEN, CDR2 SYDVKM. The data were obtained in a study of beta chain features in type 1 diabetes. Each donor gave one heparinised blood draw averaging about 100 mL. Investigators reverse transcribed all isolated RNA, so they sequenced expressed TCRB transcripts. Some clones are missing from TCRdb's copy, which holds only in-frame ones; the method was immunoSEQ multiplex PCR. The sample shows around 200,000 clones, about 13% of them seen only once. V is TRBV28 and J is TRBJ2-7; 8 bases are a match to TRBD2. The specimen was central memory CD4+ T cells from blood. This TCR was recovered from a woman younger than 30 in good health. The chain's CDR3 is CVAGPRYEQYF. CDR3 bases: TGTGTAGCGGGACCTCGCTACGAGCAGTACTTC.